Listed below are T cell receptor beta chains from one sample, sequenced in a study of T cells in tuberculosis. Profiled with immunoSEQ multiplex PCR; TCRdb holds only in-frame clones, not every one. This sample has 37,000 or so clones, with almost 95% found just once. The sample taken for sequencing was PBMCs. These receptors originate from a donor between 10 and 35 years old with latent tuberculosis or without tuberculosis infection. Some clones in this sample may be carry-over from other donors' samples. Both conserved end residues are part of each CDR3. D genes are given only for firm matches. Clone sizes are given selectively: once, few, many, or a class where the clone is expanded.

>TRBJ2-2|.|TRBV11-2|.
TGTGCCAGCAGCTTCGAACACAACACCGGGGAGCTGTTTTTT
CASSFEHNTGELFF
>TRBJ1-2|.|TRBV6-6|TRBD1
TGTGCCAGCAGTTTTAGCCATTCAGGGGGTGGCTACACCTTC
CASSFSHSGGGYTF
>TRBJ2-7|once|TRBV7-2|TRBD1
TGTGCCAGCAGCTTAGCGGGGACAGGGTCCTACGAGCAGTACTTC
CASSLAGTGSYEQYF
>TRBJ1-1|.|TRBV30|.
TGTGCCTGGACCAAGGCCAGGGTGACTGAAGCTTTCTTT
CAWTKARVTEAFF
>TRBJ1-2|.|TRBV19|TRBD1
TGTGCCAGTAGTATTGGACAGGGGGCGCGTGGCTACACCTTC
CASSIGQGARGYTF
>TRBJ2-7|.|TRBV28|.
TGTGCCAGCAGTTTATCCGGCAGGGTATACGAGCAGTACTTC
CASSLSGRVYEQYF
>TRBJ1-2|few|TRBV4-1|.
TGCGCCAGCAGCCCATCTCCCCAGGGGAACTATGGCTACACCTTC
CASSPSPQGNYGYTF
>TRBJ1-3|.|TRBV6-5|.
TGTGCCAGCACGGCGGTTCCGGGAAACACCATATATTTT
CASTAVPGNTIYF
>TRBJ2-2|.|TRBV29-1|TRBD1
TGCAGCGTTGAAGTGACAGGACAGGGGTCGGGGGAGCTGTTTTTT
CSVEVTGQGSGELFF
>TRBJ2-6|.|TRBV30|.
TGTGCCTCAGGACAGTCCTCTGGGGCCAACGTCCTGACTTTC
CASGQSSGANVLTF
>TRBJ2-7|.|TRBV4-2|.
TGTGCCAGCAGCCAAGAGGCCGGGGGACGCTACGAGCAGTACTTC
CASSQEAGGRYEQYF
>TRBJ1-5|.|TRBV29-1|.
TGCAGCGTTGGGTCAGATAATCAGCCCCAGCATTTT
CSVGSDNQPQHF
>TRBJ2-1|.|TRBV25-1|TRBD1
TGTGCCAGCAGTGGCGACAGGGGAAACAATGAGCAGTTCTTC
CASSGDRGNNEQFF
>TRBJ2-6|.|TRBV28|.
TGTGCCAGCAGTTTAAATCAAGGGGGTGGGGCCAACGTCCTGACTTTC
CASSLNQGGGANVLTF
>TRBJ1-1|.|TRBV4-3|.
TGCGCCAGCAGCCAAGGGGAGCCTGAAGCTTTCTTT
CASSQGEPEAFF
>TRBJ1-6|.|TRBV18|.
TGTGCCAGCTCACCGCAGGGCATCACCCTCCACTTT
CASSPQGITLHF
>TRBJ2-3|.|TRBV10-3|TRBD2
TGTGCCCTATCGCCGAAGTTAGCGGGGGGAGTGGATACGCAGTATTTT
CALSPKLAGGVDTQYF
>TRBJ1-5|.|TRBV19|.
TGTGCCAGTCGTGTCGGGGGGTCAGGGTACAATCAGCCCCAGCATTTT
CASRVGGSGYNQPQHF
>TRBJ2-5|.|TRBV7-2|TRBD1
TGTGCCAGCAGCTTAGTGGATCTTTCAGGGGGTGTCCAAGAGACCCAGTACTTC
CASSLVDLSGGVQETQYF
>TRBJ2-1|.|TRBV12-2|.
TGTGCAAGTCGCTTAGCTCCCCCCACCTCAACTAGCGGGGACCTTGCGGCCCCCGGTGAGCAGTTCTTC
CASRLAPPTSTSGDLAAPGEQFF
>TRBJ1-1|few|TRBV4-1|.
TGCGCCAGCAGCCAAGAGTATGGCCCTGAAGCTTTCTTT
CASSQEYGPEAFF
>TRBJ1-1|.|TRBV4-1|.
TGCGCCAGCAGACCCCTTGCGCCGAACACTGAAGCTTTCTTT
CASRPLAPNTEAFF
>TRBJ1-5|.|TRBV4-1|.
TGCGCCAGCAGCCAAGACCAACGACTCGCCCAGCCCCAGCATTTT
CASSQDQRLAQPQHF
>TRBJ1-4|.|TRBV27|TRBD1
TGTGCCAGCAGTTCCCGGACAGGAGCTAATGAAAAACTGTTTTTT
CASSSRTGANEKLFF
>TRBJ1-5|.|TRBV5-4|.
TGTGCCAGCAGCGGACAGCTCGATAGCAATCAGCCCCAGCATTTT
CASSGQLDSNQPQHF
>TRBJ2-3|once|TRBV7-2|.
TGTGCCAGCACCAATGCGGGCGGTACAGATACGCAGTATTTT
CASTNAGGTDTQYF
>TRBJ2-3|.|TRBV6-1|.
TGTGCCAGCAACCCCTTCGGGCGGGGCACAGATACGCAGTATTTT
CASNPFGRGTDTQYF
>TRBJ1-2|.|TRBV4-3|TRBD1
TGCGCCAGCAGCCAACGACAGGGGGCTAGTTATGGCTACACCTTC
CASSQRQGASYGYTF
>TRBJ2-2|.|TRBV18|.
TGTGCCAGCTCACCCTCGGGCGTTCAGGGTCACGGGGAGCTGTTTTTT
CASSPSGVQGHGELFF